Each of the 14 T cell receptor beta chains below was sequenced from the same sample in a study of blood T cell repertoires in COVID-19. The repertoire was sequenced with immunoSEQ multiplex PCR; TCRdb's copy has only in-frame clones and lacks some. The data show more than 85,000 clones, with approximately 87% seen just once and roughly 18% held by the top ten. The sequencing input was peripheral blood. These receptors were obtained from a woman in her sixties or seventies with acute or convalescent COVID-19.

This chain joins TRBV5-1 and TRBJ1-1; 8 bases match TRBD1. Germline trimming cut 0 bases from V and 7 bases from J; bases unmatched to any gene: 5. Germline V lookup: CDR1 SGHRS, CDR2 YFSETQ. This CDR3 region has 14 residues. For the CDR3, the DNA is TGCGCCAGCAGCTTGGACGCAGGGGGCGGTGAAGCTTTCTTT. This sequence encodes CASSLDAGGGEAFF. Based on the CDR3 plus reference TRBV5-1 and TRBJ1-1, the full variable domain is KAGVTQTPRYLIKTRGQQVTLSCSPISGHRSVSWYQQTPGQGLQFLFEYFSETQRNKGNFPGRFSGRQFSNSRSEMNVSTLELGDSALYLCASSLDAGGGEAFFGQGTRLTVV.

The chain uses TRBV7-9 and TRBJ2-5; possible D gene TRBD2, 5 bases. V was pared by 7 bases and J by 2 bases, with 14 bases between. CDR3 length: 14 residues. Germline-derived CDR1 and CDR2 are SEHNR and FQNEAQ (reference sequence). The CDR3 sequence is CASTYSSGQETQYF. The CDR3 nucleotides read TGTGCCAGCACCTACAGTTCGGGACAAGAGACCCAGTACTTC.

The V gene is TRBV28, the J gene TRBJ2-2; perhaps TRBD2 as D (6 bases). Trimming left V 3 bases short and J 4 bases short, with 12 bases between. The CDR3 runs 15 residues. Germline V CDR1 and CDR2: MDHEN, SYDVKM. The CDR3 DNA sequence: TGTGCCAGCAGTTTTGGGGCTAGCGTCACCGGGGAGCTGTTTTTT. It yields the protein CASSFGASVTGELFF. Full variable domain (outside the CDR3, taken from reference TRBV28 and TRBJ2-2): DVKVTQSSRYLVKRTGEKVFLECVQDMDHENMFWYRQDPGLGLRLIYFSYDVKMKEKGDIPEGYSVSREKKERFSLILESASTNQTSMYLCASSFGASVTGELFFGEGSRLTVL.

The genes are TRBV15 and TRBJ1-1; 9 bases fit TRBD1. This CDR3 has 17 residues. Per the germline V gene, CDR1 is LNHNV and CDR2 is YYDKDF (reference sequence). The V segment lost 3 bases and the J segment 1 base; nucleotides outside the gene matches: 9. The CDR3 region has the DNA TGTGCCACCAGCAGGTTACAGGGGGCCCGGGGGAACACTGAAGCTTTCTTT. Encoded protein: CATSRLQGARGNTEAFF.

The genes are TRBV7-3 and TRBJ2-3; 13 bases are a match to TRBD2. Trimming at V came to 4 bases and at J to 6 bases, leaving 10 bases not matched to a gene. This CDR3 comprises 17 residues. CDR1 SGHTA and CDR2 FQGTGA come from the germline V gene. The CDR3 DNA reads TGTGCCAGCAGCTCTCGGACTAGCGGGAGTGGCGTGGATACGCAGTATTTT. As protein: CASSSRTSGSGVDTQYF.

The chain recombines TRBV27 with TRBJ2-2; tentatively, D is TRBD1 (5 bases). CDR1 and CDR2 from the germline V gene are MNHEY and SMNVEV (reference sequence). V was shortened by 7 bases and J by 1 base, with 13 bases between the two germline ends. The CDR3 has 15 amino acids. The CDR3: CASITGPGNTGELFF. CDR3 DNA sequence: TGTGCCAGCATCACAGGACCGGGGAACACCGGGGAGCTGTTTTTT.

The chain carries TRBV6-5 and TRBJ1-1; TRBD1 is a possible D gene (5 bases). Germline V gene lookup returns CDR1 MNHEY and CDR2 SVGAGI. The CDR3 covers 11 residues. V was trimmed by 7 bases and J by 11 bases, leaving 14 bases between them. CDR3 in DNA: TGTGCCAGCACCGACGGGGGGAGGGCTTTCTTT. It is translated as CASTDGGRAFF.

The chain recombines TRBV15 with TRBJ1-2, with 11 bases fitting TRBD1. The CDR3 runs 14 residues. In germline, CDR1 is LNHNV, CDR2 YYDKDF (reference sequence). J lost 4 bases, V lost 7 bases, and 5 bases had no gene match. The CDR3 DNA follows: TGTGCCACCATCCGGGACAGGGGGGCCTATGGCTACACCTTC. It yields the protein CATIRDRGAYGYTF.

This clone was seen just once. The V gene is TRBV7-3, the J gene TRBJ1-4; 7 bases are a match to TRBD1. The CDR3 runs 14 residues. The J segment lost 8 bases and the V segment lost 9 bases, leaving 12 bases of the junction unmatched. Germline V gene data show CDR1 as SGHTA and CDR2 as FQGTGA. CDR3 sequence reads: CARELQGIVEKLFF. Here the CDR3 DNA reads TGTGCCAGAGAACTACAGGGGATCGTAGAAAAACTGTTTTTT. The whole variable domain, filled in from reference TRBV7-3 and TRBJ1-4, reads GAGVSQTPSNKVTEKGKYVELRCDPISGHTALYWYRQSLGQGPEFLIYFQGTGAADDSGLPNDRFFAVRPEGSVSTLKIQRTERGDSAVYLCARELQGIVEKLFFGSGTQLSVL.

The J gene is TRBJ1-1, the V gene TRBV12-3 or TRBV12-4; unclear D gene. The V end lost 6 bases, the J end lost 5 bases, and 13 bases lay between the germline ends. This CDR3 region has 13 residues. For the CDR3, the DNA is TGTGCCAGCAGGCCCTTAAGGAGGACTGAAGCTTTCTTT. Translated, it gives CASRPLRRTEAFF.

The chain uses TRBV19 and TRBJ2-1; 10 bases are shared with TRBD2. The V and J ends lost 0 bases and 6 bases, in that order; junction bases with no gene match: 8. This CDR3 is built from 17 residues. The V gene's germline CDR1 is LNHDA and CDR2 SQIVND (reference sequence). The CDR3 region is CASSIELAGPPFNEQFF. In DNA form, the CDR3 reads TGTGCCAGTAGTATAGAACTAGCGGGACCCCCCTTCAATGAGCAGTTCTTC.

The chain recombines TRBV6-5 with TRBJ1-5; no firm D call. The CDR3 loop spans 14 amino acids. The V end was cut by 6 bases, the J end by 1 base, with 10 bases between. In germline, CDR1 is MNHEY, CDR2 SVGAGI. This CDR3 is CASRLGPSNQPQHF. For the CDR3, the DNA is TGTGCCAGCAGATTGGGCCCCAGCAATCAGCCCCAGCATTTT.

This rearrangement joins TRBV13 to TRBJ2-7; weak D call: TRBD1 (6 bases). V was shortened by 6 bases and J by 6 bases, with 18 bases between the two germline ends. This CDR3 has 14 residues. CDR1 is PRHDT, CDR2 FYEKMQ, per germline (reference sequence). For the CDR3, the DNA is TGTGCCAGCAGTGACCGGCCAGGGGCCTTCGAGCAGTACTTC. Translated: CASSDRPGAFEQYF.

CDR3 in DNA: TGTGCCAGCAGGGGACAGGACAATCAGCCCCAGCATTTT. Encoded protein: CASRGQDNQPQHF. The chain uses TRBV2 and TRBJ1-5; 8 bases are shared with TRBD1. The CDR3 is 13 amino acids. J lost 3 bases, V lost 6 bases, and 1 base had no gene match. CDR1 and CDR2 from the germline V gene are SNHLY and FYNNEI.